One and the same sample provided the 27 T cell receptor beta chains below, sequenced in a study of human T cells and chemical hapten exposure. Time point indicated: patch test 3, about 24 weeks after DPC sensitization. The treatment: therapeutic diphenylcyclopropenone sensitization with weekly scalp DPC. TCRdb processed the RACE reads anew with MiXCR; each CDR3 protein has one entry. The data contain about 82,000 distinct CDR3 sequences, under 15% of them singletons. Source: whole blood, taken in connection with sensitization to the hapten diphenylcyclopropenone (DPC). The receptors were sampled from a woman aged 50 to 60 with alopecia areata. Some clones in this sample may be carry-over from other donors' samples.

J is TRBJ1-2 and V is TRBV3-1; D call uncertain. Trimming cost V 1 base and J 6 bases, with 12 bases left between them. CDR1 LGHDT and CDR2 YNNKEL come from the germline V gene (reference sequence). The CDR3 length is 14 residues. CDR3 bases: TGTGCCAGCAGCCAAGGACTAGCAACCCATGGCTACACCTTC. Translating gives CASSQGLATHGYTF.

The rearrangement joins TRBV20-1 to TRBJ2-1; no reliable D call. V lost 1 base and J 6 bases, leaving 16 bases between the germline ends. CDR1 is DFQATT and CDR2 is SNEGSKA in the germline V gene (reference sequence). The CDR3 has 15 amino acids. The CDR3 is CSARVLRLSVNEQFF. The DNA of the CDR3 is TGCAGTGCTAGAGTTTTGCGACTGAGTGTCAATGAGCAGTTCTTC.

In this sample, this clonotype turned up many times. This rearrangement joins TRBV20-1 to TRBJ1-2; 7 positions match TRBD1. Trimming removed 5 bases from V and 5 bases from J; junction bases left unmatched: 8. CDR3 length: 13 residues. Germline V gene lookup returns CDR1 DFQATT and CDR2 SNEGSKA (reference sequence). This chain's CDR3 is CSAFPGQEYGYTF. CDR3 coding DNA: TGCAGTGCTTTTCCCGGACAGGAGTATGGCTACACCTTC.

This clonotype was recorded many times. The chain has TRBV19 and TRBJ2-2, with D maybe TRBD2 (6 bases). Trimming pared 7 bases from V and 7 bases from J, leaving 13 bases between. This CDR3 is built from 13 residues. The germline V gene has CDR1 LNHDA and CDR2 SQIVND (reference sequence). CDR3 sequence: CASNVAESGELFF. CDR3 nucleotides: TGTGCCAGTAATGTAGCGGAGAGCGGGGAGCTGTTTTTT. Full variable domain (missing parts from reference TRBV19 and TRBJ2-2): DGGITQSPKYLFRKEGQNVTLSCEQNLNHDAMYWYRQDPGQGLRLIYYSQIVNDFQKGDIAEGYSVSREKKESFPLTVTSAQKNPTAFYLCASNVAESGELFFGEGSRLTVL.

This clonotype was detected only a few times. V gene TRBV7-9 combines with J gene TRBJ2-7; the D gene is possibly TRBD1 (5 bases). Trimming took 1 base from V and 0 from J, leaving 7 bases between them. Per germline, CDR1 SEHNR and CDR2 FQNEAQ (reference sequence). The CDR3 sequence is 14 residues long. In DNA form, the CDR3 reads TGTGCCAGCAGCTTAGTCGACAGCTCCTACGAGCAGTACTTC. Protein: CASSLVDSSYEQYF.

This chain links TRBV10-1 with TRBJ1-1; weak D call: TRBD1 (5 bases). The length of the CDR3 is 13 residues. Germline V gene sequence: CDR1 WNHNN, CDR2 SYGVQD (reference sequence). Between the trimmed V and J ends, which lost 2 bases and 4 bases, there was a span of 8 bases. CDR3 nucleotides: TGCGCCAGCAGTGAGGGGCAGGGCACTGAAGCTTTCTTT. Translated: CASSEGQGTEAFF.

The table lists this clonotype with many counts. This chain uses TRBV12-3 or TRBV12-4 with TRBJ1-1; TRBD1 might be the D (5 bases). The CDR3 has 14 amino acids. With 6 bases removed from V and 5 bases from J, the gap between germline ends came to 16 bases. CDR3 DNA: TGTGCCAGCAGACGCCCTGGAGGGGCTACTGAAGCTTTCTTT. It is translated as CASRRPGGATEAFF.

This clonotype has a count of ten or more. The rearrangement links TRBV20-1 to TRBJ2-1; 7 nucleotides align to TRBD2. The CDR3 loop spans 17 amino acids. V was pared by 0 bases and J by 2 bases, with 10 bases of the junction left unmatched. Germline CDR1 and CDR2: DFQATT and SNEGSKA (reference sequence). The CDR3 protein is CSARDGLGLVTYNEQFF. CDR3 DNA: TGCAGTGCTAGAGACGGATTAGGACTAGTGACCTACAATGAGCAGTTCTTC.

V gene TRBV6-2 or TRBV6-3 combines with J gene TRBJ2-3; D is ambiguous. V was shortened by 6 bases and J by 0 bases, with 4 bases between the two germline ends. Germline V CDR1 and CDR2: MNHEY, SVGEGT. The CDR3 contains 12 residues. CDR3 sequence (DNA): TGTGCCAGCAGAGAAAGCACAGATACGCAGTATTTT. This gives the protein CASRESTDTQYF.

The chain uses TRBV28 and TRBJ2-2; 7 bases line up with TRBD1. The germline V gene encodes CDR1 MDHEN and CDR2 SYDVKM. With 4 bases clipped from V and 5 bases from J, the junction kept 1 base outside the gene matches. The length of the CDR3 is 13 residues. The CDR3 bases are TGTGCCAGCAGTTCACAGGGGACCGGGGAGCTGTTTTTT. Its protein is CASSSQGTGELFF.

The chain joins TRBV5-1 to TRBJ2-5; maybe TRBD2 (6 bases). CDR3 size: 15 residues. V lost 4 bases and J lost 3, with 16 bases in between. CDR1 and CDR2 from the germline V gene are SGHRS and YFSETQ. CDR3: CASSTSASVEETQYF. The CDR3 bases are TGCGCCAGCAGCACCTCCGCTAGCGTCGAAGAGACCCAGTACTTC.

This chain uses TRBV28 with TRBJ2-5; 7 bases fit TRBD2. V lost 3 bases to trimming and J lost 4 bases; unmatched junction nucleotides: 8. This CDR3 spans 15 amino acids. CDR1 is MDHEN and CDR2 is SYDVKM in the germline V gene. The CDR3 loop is CASSFRSGNRETQYF. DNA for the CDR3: TGTGCCAGCAGTTTTAGGAGCGGGAATCGAGAGACCCAGTACTTC.

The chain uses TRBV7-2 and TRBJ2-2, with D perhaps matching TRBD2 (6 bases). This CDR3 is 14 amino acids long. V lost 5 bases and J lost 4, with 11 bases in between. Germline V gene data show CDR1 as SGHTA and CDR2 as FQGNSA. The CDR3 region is CASSRMTSTGELFF. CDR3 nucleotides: TGTGCCAGCAGCCGTATGACTAGCACCGGGGAGCTGTTTTTT. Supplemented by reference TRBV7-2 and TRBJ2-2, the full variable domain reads GAGVSQSPSNKVTEKGKDVELRCDPISGHTALYWYRQSLGQGLEFLIYFQGNSAPDKSGLPSDRFSAERTGGSVSTLTIQRTQQEDSAVYLCASSRMTSTGELFFGEGSRLTVL.

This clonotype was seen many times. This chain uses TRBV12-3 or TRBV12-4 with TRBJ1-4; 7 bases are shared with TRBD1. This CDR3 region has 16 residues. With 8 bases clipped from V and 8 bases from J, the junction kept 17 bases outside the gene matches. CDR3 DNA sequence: TGTGCCAGCGGCTACCCCGAGGACAGGATAAGCGAAAAACTGTTTTTT. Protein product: CASGYPEDRISEKLFF.

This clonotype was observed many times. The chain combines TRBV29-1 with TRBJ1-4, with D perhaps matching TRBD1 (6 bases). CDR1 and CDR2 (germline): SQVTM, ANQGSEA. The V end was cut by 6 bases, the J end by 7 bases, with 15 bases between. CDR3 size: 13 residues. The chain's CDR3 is CSVSQGGGEKLFF. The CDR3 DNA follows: TGCAGCGTATCACAGGGAGGTGGTGAAAAACTGTTTTTT.

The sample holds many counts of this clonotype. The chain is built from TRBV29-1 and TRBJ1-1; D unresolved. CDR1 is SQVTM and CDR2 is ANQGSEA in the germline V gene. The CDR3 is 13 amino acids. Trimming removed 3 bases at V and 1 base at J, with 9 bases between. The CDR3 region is CSVDRAGNTEAFF. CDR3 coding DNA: TGCAGCGTTGATCGGGCAGGGAACACTGAAGCTTTCTTT. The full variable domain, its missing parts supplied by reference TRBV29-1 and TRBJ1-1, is SAVISQKPSRDICQRGTSLTIQCQVDSQVTMMFWYRQQPGQSLTLIATANQGSEATYESGFVIDKFPISRPNLTFSTLTVSNMSPEDSSIYLCSVDRAGNTEAFFGQGTRLTVV.

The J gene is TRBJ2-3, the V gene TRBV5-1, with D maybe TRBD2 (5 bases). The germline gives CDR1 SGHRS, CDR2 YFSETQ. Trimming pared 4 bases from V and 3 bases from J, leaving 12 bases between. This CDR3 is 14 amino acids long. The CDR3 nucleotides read TGCGCCAGCAGCCCAAGCGGCCTGACAGATACGCAGTATTTT. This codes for CASSPSGLTDTQYF.

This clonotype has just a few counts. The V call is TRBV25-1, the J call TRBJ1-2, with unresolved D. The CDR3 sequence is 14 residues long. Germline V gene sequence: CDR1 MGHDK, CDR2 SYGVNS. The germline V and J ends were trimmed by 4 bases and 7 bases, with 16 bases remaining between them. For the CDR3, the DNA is TGTGCCAGCAGTGGGACCGGAGGTCCCACTGGCTACACCTTC. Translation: CASSGTGGPTGYTF.

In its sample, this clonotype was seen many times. The CDR3 nucleotides are TGCAGTGCTAGAGCGATGTCTGTCGCTTACAATGAGCAGTTCTTC. Protein product: CSARAMSVAYNEQFF. The chain links TRBV20-1 to TRBJ2-1; no definite D call. CDR3 length equals 15 residues. Germline lookup yields CDR1 DFQATT and CDR2 SNEGSKA (reference sequence). V was clipped by 1 base and J by 4 bases, with 14 bases between them.

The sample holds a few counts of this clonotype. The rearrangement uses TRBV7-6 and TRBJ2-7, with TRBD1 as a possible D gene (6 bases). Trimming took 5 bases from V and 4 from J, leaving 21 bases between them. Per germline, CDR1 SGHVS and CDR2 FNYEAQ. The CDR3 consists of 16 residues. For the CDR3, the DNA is TGTGCCAGCAGCCCCCTCCCCGGGACAACCGATTACGAGCAGTACTTC. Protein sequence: CASSPLPGTTDYEQYF. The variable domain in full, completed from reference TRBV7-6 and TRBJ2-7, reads GAGVSQSPRYKVTKRGQDVALRCDPISGHVSLYWYRQALGQGPEFLTYFNYEAQQDKSGLPNDRFSAERPEGSISTLTIQRTEQRDSAMYRCASSPLPGTTDYEQYFGPGTRLTVT.

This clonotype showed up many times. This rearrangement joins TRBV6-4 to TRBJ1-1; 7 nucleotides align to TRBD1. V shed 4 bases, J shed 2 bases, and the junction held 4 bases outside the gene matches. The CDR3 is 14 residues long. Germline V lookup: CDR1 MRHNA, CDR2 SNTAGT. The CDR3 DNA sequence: TGTGCCAGCAGTGCCGGGACAGACAACACTGAAGCTTTCTTT. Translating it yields CASSAGTDNTEAFF.

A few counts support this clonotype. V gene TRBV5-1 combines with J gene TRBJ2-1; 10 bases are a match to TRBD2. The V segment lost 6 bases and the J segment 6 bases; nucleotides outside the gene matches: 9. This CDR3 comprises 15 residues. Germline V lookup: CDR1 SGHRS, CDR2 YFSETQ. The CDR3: CASNPLAGVGNEQFF. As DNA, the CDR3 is TGCGCCAGCAACCCCCTAGCGGGAGTCGGCAATGAGCAGTTCTTC.

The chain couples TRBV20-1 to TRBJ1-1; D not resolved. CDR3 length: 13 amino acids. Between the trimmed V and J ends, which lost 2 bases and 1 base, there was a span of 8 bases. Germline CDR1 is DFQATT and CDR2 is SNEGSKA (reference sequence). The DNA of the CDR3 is TGCAGTGCTAGAAACCCAGGGAACACTGAAGCTTTCTTT. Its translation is CSARNPGNTEAFF.

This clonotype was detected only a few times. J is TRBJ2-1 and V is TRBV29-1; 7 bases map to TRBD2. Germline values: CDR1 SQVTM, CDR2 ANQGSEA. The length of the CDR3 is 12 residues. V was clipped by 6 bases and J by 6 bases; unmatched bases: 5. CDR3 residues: CSVKRDGNEQFF. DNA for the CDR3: TGCAGCGTAAAGCGGGATGGCAATGAGCAGTTCTTC.

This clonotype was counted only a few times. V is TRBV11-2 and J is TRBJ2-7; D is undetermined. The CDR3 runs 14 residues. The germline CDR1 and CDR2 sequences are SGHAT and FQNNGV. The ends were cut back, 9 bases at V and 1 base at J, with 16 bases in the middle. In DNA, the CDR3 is TGTGCCAGTTCGAAACAGATACTATCCTACGAGCAGTACTTC. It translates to CASSKQILSYEQYF.

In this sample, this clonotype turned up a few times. This chain's CDR3 is CSAMGTAYEQYF. CDR3 DNA sequence: TGCAGTGCCATGGGGACAGCCTACGAGCAGTACTTC. V gene TRBV20-1 combines with J gene TRBJ2-7; 7 bases line up with TRBD1. Germline CDR1 DFQATT, CDR2 SNEGSKA (reference sequence). The length of the CDR3 is 12 residues. After removal of 6 bases from V and 2 bases from J, the junction contained 4 bases not matched to a gene.

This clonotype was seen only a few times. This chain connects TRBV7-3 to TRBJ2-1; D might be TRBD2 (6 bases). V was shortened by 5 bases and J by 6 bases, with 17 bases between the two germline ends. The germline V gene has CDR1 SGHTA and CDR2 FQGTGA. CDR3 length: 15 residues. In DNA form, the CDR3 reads TGTGCCAGCAGCCCAGGCCCGGGGGTTCTCAATGAGCAGTTCTTC. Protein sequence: CASSPGPGVLNEQFF.